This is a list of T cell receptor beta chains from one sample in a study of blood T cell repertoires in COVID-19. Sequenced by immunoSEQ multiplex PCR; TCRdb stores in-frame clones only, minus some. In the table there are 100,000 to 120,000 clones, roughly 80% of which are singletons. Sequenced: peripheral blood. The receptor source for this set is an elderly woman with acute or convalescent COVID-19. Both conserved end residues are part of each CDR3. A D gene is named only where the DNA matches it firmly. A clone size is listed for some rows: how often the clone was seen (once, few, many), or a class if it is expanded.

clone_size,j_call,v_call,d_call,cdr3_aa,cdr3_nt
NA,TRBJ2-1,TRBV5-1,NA,CASSLDGNSYNEQFF,TGCGCCAGCAGCTTGGACGGGAATTCCTACAATGAGCAGTTCTTC
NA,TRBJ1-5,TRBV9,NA,CASSADSYYQPQHF,TGTGCCAGCAGCGCGGACAGCTACTATCAGCCCCAGCATTTT
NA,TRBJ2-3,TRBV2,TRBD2,CASSEAQGTRRDTQYF,TGTGCCAGCAGTGAAGCCCAAGGGACTAGGCGAGATACGCAGTATTTT
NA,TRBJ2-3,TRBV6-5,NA,CASSSWTASTDTQYF,TGTGCCAGCAGTTCCTGGACAGCAAGCACAGATACGCAGTATTTT
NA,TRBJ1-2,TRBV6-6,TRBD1,CASRARDSYGYTF,TGTGCCAGCAGAGCTAGGGACAGCTATGGCTACACCTTC
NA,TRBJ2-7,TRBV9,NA,CASSVALYREEQYF,TGTGCCAGCAGCGTAGCCCTCTACAGGGAGGAGCAGTACTTC
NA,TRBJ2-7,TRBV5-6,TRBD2,CASSSRLAGRGEQYF,TGTGCCAGCAGCTCTCGTTTAGCGGGACGGGGCGAGCAGTACTTC
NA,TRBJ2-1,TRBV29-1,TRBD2,CSVRDSGRDNEQFF,TGCAGCGTTAGGGATAGCGGGAGGGACAATGAGCAGTTCTTC
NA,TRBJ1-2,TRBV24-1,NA,CATSDLPGGGRRGYTF,TGTGCCACCAGTGATTTGCCGGGAGGGGGACGACGTGGCTACACCTTC
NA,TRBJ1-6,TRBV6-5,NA,CASSYSSGLGSPLHF,TGTGCCAGCAGTTACTCGTCCGGGTTGGGTTCACCCCTCCACTTT
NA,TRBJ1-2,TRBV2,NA,CASSDRGVGGYTF,TGTGCCAGCAGTGACAGGGGCGTGGGGGGCTACACCTTC
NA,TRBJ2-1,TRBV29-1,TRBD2,CSVYRGLGEAEQFF,TGCAGCGTATACCGGGGACTAGGAGAAGCTGAGCAGTTCTTC
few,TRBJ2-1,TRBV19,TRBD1,CASSYTGTGKGGEQFF,TGTGCCAGTAGTTACACCGGGACAGGGAAGGGTGGTGAGCAGTTCTTC
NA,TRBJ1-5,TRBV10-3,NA,CAISESGLLNQPQHF,TGTGCCATCAGTGAGTCGGGACTGCTCAATCAGCCCCAGCATTTT
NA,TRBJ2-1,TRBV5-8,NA,CASSSYNEQFF,TGTGCCAGCAGCTCTTACAATGAGCAGTTCTTC
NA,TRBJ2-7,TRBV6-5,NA,CASSYSATQAYEQYF,TGTGCCAGCAGTTACTCTGCGACTCAAGCCTACGAGCAGTACTTC
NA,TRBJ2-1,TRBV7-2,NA,CASSPDWLSYEQFF,TGTGCCAGCAGCCCAGACTGGTTGAGCTATGAGCAGTTCTTC
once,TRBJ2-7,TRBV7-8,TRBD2,CASSPRASGASYEQYF,TGTGCCAGCAGCCCGAGGGCTAGCGGGGCATCCTACGAGCAGTACTTC
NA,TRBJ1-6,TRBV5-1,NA,CASSSRPSLDSPLHF,TGCGCCAGCAGCTCACGTCCTAGCTTGGATTCACCCCTCCACTTT
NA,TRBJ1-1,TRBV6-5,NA,CASRGVLDTEAFF,TGTGCCAGCAGGGGAGTATTGGACACTGAAGCTTTCTTT
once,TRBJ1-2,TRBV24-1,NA,CATNPGTLNYGYTF,TGTGCCACCAACCCCGGGACACTTAACTATGGCTACACCTTC
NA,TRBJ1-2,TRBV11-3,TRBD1,CASSLSRQGAGYTF,TGTGCCAGCAGCTTATCGCGACAGGGGGCCGGCTACACCTTC
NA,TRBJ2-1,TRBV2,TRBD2,CASSLTSGEWGNEQFF,TGTGCCAGCAGCCTGACTAGCGGGGAATGGGGCAATGAGCAGTTCTTC
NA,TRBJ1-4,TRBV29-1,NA,CSVDGVGGRANEKLFF,TGCAGCGTTGACGGTGTCGGGGGGCGTGCGAATGAAAAACTGTTTTTT
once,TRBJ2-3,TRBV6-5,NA,CASSSTGVGTDTQYF,TGTGCCAGCAGTTCGACAGGAGTGGGGACAGATACGCAGTATTTT
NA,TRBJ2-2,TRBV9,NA,CASSGSFSTGELFF,TGTGCCAGCAGCGGTTCATTTTCCACCGGGGAGCTGTTTTTT
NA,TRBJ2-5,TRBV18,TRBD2,CASQNSGGQETQYF,TGTGCCAGCCAGAATAGCGGGGGCCAAGAGACCCAGTACTTC
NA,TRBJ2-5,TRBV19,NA,CASSPGGGRETQYF,TGTGCCAGTAGTCCTGGAGGTGGGCGCGAGACCCAGTACTTC
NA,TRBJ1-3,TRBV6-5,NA,CASKLGTSGNTIYF,TGTGCCAGCAAGTTGGGCACCTCTGGAAACACCATATATTTT
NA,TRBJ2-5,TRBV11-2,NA,CASSLWPEQETQYF,TGTGCCAGCAGCTTATGGCCAGAACAAGAGACCCAGTACTTC
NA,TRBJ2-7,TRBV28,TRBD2,CASSPPGSGRYYEQYF,TGTGCCAGCAGTCCCCCAGGTAGCGGGAGGTATTACGAGCAGTACTTC
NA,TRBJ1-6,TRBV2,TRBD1,CAGGQAPNSPLHF,TGTGCCGGAGGACAGGCGCCTAATTCACCCCTCCACTTT
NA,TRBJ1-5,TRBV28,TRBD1,CASHRDSGQPQHF,TGTGCCAGCCACCGGGACAGCGGTCAGCCCCAGCATTTT
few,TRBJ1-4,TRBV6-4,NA,CASSDSTAGNEKLFF,TGTGCCAGCAGTGACTCGACGGCAGGGAATGAAAAACTGTTTTTT
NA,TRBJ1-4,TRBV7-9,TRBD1,CASSLQTGANEKLFF,TGTGCCAGCAGCTTACAGACAGGGGCTAATGAAAAACTGTTTTTT
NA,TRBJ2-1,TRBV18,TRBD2,CASSPPGLADREQFF,TGTGCCAGCTCACCCCCCGGACTAGCGGACCGGGAGCAGTTCTTC
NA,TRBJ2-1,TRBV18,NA,CASSPVGGGDNEQFF,TGTGCCAGCTCACCAGTGGGTGGAGGGGACAATGAGCAGTTCTTC
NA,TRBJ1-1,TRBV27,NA,CASSLFSGSTEAFF,TGTGCCAGCAGTTTATTTTCAGGGTCCACTGAAGCTTTCTTT
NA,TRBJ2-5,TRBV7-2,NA,CASSPQGIDQETQYF,TGTGCCAGCAGCCCCCAGGGGATAGATCAAGAGACCCAGTACTTC
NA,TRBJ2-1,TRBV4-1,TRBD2,CASSQGPTSGSYNEQFF,TGCGCCAGCAGCCAAGGACCAACTAGCGGGAGTTACAATGAGCAGTTCTTC